A single sample is the source of the 18 T cell receptor beta chains below, sequenced in a study of blood T cell repertoires in COVID-19. The assay was immunoSEQ multiplex PCR, and TCRdb's table has in-frame clones only and misses some. The top ten hold roughly 12% of the sample, which has about 76,000 clones, roughly 80% seen once. Sequences were obtained from peripheral blood. The receptors derive from a human donor in a cohort sampled during active COVID-19.

The chain couples TRBV2 to TRBJ1-6; D is unresolved. Germline assignment: CDR1 SNHLY and CDR2 FYNNEI. The V and J ends lost 6 bases and 10 bases respectively, with 16 bases between them. This CDR3 is built from 14 residues. The CDR3 coding sequence is TGTGCCAGCAGAGCCGGGCCGAGAGGGTCACCCCTCCACTTT. This translates into CASRAGPRGSPLHF.

The chain uses TRBV6-6 and TRBJ2-7; the match to TRBD1 covers 11 bases. Germline trimming cut 5 bases from V and 4 bases from J; bases unmatched to any gene: 4. CDR1 MNHNY and CDR2 SVGAGI come from the germline V gene (reference sequence). The CDR3 covers 14 residues. This chain's CDR3 is CASSLRDRGYEQYF. The CDR3 nucleotides are TGTGCCAGCAGTCTAAGGGACAGGGGGTACGAGCAGTACTTC.

This sequence joins TRBV5-1 and TRBJ2-7, with a possible D match to TRBD1 (6 bases). CDR3 length equals 14 residues. Trimming removed 4 bases at V and 3 bases at J, with 14 bases between. CDR1 SGHRS and CDR2 YFSETQ come from the germline V gene. The CDR3 coding sequence is TGCGCCAGCAGCCCAGGGACAAATATCTACGAGCAGTACGTC. Its translation is CASSPGTNIYEQYV.

V gene TRBV27 combines with J gene TRBJ2-1; D call uncertain. CDR1 is MNHEY, CDR2 SMNVEV, per germline (reference sequence). The germline V and J ends were trimmed by 5 bases and 2 bases, with 13 bases remaining between them. The CDR3 runs 15 residues. As DNA, the CDR3 is TGTGCCAGCAGTCGAGTGCCCTCGGCCTACAATGAGCAGTTCTTC. Translation gives CASSRVPSAYNEQFF.

The genes are TRBV11-2 and TRBJ1-4; D call uncertain. Germline assignment: CDR1 SGHAT and CDR2 FQNNGV. The CDR3 is made up of 12 amino acids. The ends were cut back, 0 bases at V and 10 bases at J, with 6 bases in the middle. This CDR3 is CASSLERGKLFF. The DNA for the CDR3 is TGTGCCAGCAGCTTAGAGCGGGGAAAACTGTTTTTT.

The chain couples TRBV24-1 to TRBJ2-2, with D possibly being TRBD1 (6 bases). Deletions cut 10 bases from V and 1 base from J, with 12 bases between. The V gene's germline CDR1 is KGHDR and CDR2 SFDVKD. The CDR3 length is 14 residues. CDR3 sequence reads: CATTDRRNTGELFF. Written as DNA, the CDR3 is TGTGCCACTACTGACAGGAGGAACACCGGGGAGCTGTTTTTT.

The chain carries TRBV19 and TRBJ1-5; no firm D call. Germline values: CDR1 LNHDA, CDR2 SQIVND (reference sequence). The CDR3 is 16 residues long. Trimming took 1 base from V and 1 from J, leaving 11 bases between them. CDR3 amino acids: CASSIGPPRSNQPQHF. The DNA of the CDR3 is TGTGCCAGTAGTATAGGCCCCCCACGGAGCAATCAGCCCCAGCATTTT.

This chain joins TRBV7-2 and TRBJ1-2, with D perhaps TRBD1 (6 bases). There are 16 residues in the CDR3. The ends were cut back, 5 bases at V and 8 bases at J, with 24 bases in the middle. Germline V gives CDR1 SGHTA, CDR2 FQGNSA. CDR3 sequence: CASSLRSSDSLGGYTF. The CDR3 region has the DNA TGTGCCAGCAGCCTACGATCCTCGGACAGCTTGGGGGGCTACACCTTC. Full variable domain (remainder filled in from reference TRBV7-2 and TRBJ1-2): GAGVSQSPSNKVTEKGKDVELRCDPISGHTALYWYRQSLGQGLEFLIYFQGNSAPDKSGLPSDRFSAERTGGSVSTLTIQRTQQEDSAVYLCASSLRSSDSLGGYTFGSGTRLTVV.

The chain uses TRBV4-1 and TRBJ2-7; 8 nucleotides align to TRBD1. CDR1 and CDR2 (germline): MGHRA, YSYEKL. The CDR3 contains 15 residues. Unmatched junction bases numbered 13, after V lost 3 bases and J lost 9 bases. CDR3 nucleotide sequence: TGCGCCAGCAGCCATGCCCTGACAGGGGAAAATGTGCAGTACTTC. Translated, it gives CASSHALTGENVQYF.

This clone has more than one count but fewer than ten. V gene TRBV7-8 combines with J gene TRBJ1-1, with a tentative D call TRBD1 (6 bases). Germline V gene data show CDR1 as SGHVS and CDR2 as FQNEAQ. The CDR3 has 15 amino acids. Trimming took off 5 bases at V and 5 bases at J, with 18 bases between the two ends. DNA of the CDR3: TGTGCCAGCAGCCACCCGGGACACTCAGGGACTGAAGCTTTCTTT. Its protein product is CASSHPGHSGTEAFF.

Only a few counts were recorded for this clone. The chain uses TRBV2 and TRBJ1-4; no clear D gene. V shed 6 bases and J shed 7 bases, with 6 bases lying between them. The CDR3 sequence is 11 residues long. Looked up from germline, CDR1 is SNHLY and CDR2 is FYNNEI. CDR3 coding DNA: TGTGCCAGCAGAAGCCTTGAAAAACTGTTTTTT. Translated: CASRSLEKLFF.

V usage is TRBV5-1 and J usage is TRBJ2-7; D not resolved. Germline CDR1 is SGHRS and CDR2 is YFSETQ. This CDR3 spans 13 amino acids. The germline V and J ends were trimmed by 0 bases and 1 base, with 5 bases remaining between them. The CDR3 loop reads CASSLGRSYEQYF. The CDR3 DNA follows: TGCGCCAGCAGCTTGGGCAGATCCTACGAGCAGTACTTC.

V and J are TRBV6-1 and TRBJ2-3, with D perhaps TRBD1 (5 bases). The CDR3 totals 14 residues. Trimming took off 2 bases at V and 4 bases at J, with 10 bases between the two ends. Germline V gives CDR1 MNHNS, CDR2 SASEGT. CDR3 loop: CASSEQGAPDTQYF. CDR3 DNA sequence: TGTGCCAGCAGTGAACAAGGGGCCCCAGATACGCAGTATTTT.

V gene TRBV15 combines with J gene TRBJ1-6; D is perhaps TRBD1 (6 bases). V was cut by 3 bases and J by 9 bases, with 15 bases left in between. Germline V gene data show CDR1 as LNHNV and CDR2 as YYDKDF (reference sequence). The length of the CDR3 is 15 residues. CDR3 sequence (DNA): TGTGCCACCAGCAGCCGACAGGCCTCGAGTTCACCCCTCCACTTT. It codes for CATSSRQASSSPLHF.

This chain's CDR3 is CASSGLAGGAGELFF. The CDR3 nucleotides read TGTGCCAGCAGTGGACTAGCGGGGGGGGCCGGGGAGCTGTTTTTT. V usage is TRBV6-2 or TRBV6-3 and J usage is TRBJ2-2; the match to TRBD2 covers 15 bases. V shed 5 bases, J shed 6 bases, and the junction held 1 base outside the gene matches. The CDR3 contains 15 residues. Germline assignment: CDR1 MNHEY and CDR2 SVGEGT.

V usage is TRBV9 and J usage is TRBJ2-2; a weak D match, TRBD2 (6 bases). The CDR3 runs 14 residues. V lost 7 bases and J lost 4, with 14 bases in between. Germline values: CDR1 SGDLS, CDR2 YYNGEE. CDR3 residues: CASQTRGVTGELFF. The DNA of the CDR3 is TGTGCCAGCCAGACTAGGGGAGTCACCGGGGAGCTGTTTTTT.

This clone is a singleton in its sample. The V and J genes are TRBV7-2 and TRBJ2-6; 8 bases are shared with TRBD2. The J segment lost 1 base and the V segment lost 1 base, leaving 3 bases of the junction unmatched. The CDR3 sequence is 17 residues long. Germline lookup yields CDR1 SGHTA and CDR2 FQGNSA. CDR3 residues: CASSLVAGLSGANVLTF. CDR3 nucleotide sequence: TGTGCCAGCAGCTTAGTAGCGGGGTTATCTGGGGCCAACGTCCTGACTTTC.

V gene TRBV7-8 combines with J gene TRBJ2-5; D is perhaps TRBD1 (6 bases). Per germline, CDR1 SGHVS and CDR2 FQNEAQ. Between the trimmed V and J ends, which lost 4 bases and 2 bases, there was a span of 11 bases. The CDR3 contains 14 residues. CDR3 loop: CASSSGVHQETQYF. As DNA, the CDR3 is TGTGCCAGCAGCTCAGGGGTCCATCAAGAGACCCAGTACTTC.